One and the same sample provided the 21 T cell receptor beta chains below, sequenced in a study of T cell responses to AZD1222 COVID-19 vaccine. This table comes from immunoSEQ multiplex PCR, and its TCRdb copy is limited to in-frame clones, with some not included. The repertoire holds under 200,000 clones, around 94% seen once, with approximately 0.64% in the top ten. The material was peripheral blood, obtained on day 0 of AZD1222 vaccination. The receptors stem from an adult in good health.

The rearrangement uses TRBV21-1 and TRBJ2-7; TRBD1 was called by the table and not checked on the DNA. TRBV21-1 counts as a pseudogene. CDR3 length: 15 amino acids. Here the CDR3 DNA reads TGTGCCAGCAGCAAAGGAAGACAGGGGGGGTACGAGCAGTACTTC. This gives the protein CASSKGRQGGYEQYF.

Notes on this clone: Other DNA variants within this sample encode the same CDR3. The chain carries TRBV6-5 and TRBJ1-1; no clear D. Per germline, CDR1 MNHEY and CDR2 SVGAGI. The CDR3 has 12 amino acids. V was clipped by 2 bases and J by 4 bases, with 5 bases between them. The DNA of the CDR3 is TGTGCCAGCAGTTACCCCCCCACTGAAGCTTTCTTT. Encoded protein: CASSYPPTEAFF.

This chain joins TRBV5-1 and TRBJ2-7; TRBD1 agrees at 7 bases. Germline loops: CDR1 SGHRS, CDR2 YFSETQ. The V segment lost 5 bases and the J segment 3 bases; nucleotides outside the gene matches: 2. There are 12 residues in the CDR3. In DNA form, the CDR3 reads TGCGCCAGCAGGGGACAGATCTACGAGCAGTACTTC. It encodes CASRGQIYEQYF. Full variable domain (missing parts from reference TRBV5-1 and TRBJ2-7): KAGVTQTPRYLIKTRGQQVTLSCSPISGHRSVSWYQQTPGQGLQFLFEYFSETQRNKGNFPGRFSGRQFSNSRSEMNVSTLELGDSALYLCASRGQIYEQYFGPGTRLTVT.

The chain combines TRBV5-1 with TRBJ1-4, with a tentative D call TRBD1 (5 bases). The CDR3 contains 15 residues. V lost 1 base to trimming and J lost 8 bases, with 15 bases between them. From germline, CDR1 is SGHRS and CDR2 YFSETQ. CDR3 DNA sequence: TGCGCCAGCAGCTTGATGCAGGGTTCGCAGGAAAAACTGTTTTTT. Its translation: CASSLMQGSQEKLFF.

The chain carries TRBV7-9 and TRBJ1-2; D unclear. The CDR3 loop spans 14 amino acids. The ends were cut back, 5 bases at V and 4 bases at J, with 14 bases in the middle. Germline V lookup: CDR1 SEHNR, CDR2 FQNEAQ (reference sequence). The DNA for the CDR3 is TGTGCCAGCAGCCGAGGAGAGGTCGGCTATGGCTACACCTTC. This gives the protein CASSRGEVGYGYTF.

The CDR3 sequence is CASSSGIYEQYF. Written as DNA, the CDR3 is TGTGCCAGCAGTTCGGGGATCTACGAGCAGTACTTC. The chain links TRBV12-3 or TRBV12-4 to TRBJ2-7; perhaps TRBD2 as D (5 bases). The CDR3 loop spans 12 amino acids. The V gene lost 4 bases and the J gene lost 3 bases, with 7 bases spanning the gap.

V gene TRBV16 combines with J gene TRBJ1-1; D is perhaps TRBD1 (6 bases). The germline CDR1 and CDR2 sequences are KGHSY and FQNENV. The germline V and J ends were trimmed by 1 base and 6 bases, with 27 bases remaining between them. This CDR3 spans 19 amino acids. The CDR3: CASSQLGARGRMREAEAFF. As DNA, the CDR3 is TGTGCCAGCAGCCAATTAGGTGCCAGGGGAAGGATGCGGGAGGCTGAAGCTTTCTTT.

This rearrangement joins TRBV6-6 to TRBJ1-1; D is possibly TRBD1 (5 bases). This CDR3 comprises 16 residues. Germline CDR1 and CDR2: MNHNY and SVGAGI (reference sequence). Trimming took off 2 bases at V and 1 base at J, with 14 bases between the two ends. The CDR3 bases are TGTGCCAGCAGTTACCCGCAGGGCGGTTGGAACACTGAAGCTTTCTTT. Translated: CASSYPQGGWNTEAFF.

CDR3 DNA sequence: TGTGCCATCAGTGATCAGTTACACTATGGCTACACCTTC. Translated: CAISDQLHYGYTF. The chain couples TRBV10-3 to TRBJ1-2; D gene ambiguous. The ends were cut back, 3 bases at V and 3 bases at J, with 8 bases in the middle. The germline gives CDR1 ENHRY, CDR2 SYGVKD. The CDR3 has 13 amino acids.

In its sample, this clone was seen a few times. V gene TRBV5-8 combines with J gene TRBJ1-1; maybe TRBD1 (6 bases). The germline V gene encodes CDR1 SGHTS and CDR2 YDEGEE. V lost 1 base and J lost 3, with 7 bases in between. CDR3 length: 13 residues. The CDR3 is CASSLRGYTEAFF. The CDR3, as DNA: TGTGCCAGCAGCTTGAGGGGGTACACTGAAGCTTTCTTT.

V is TRBV2 and J is TRBJ1-5; no reliable D call. V was cut by 5 bases and J by 7 bases, with 15 bases left in between. The CDR3 contains 14 residues. In germline, CDR1 is SNHLY, CDR2 FYNNEI. The CDR3: CASSRYKEAQPQHF. DNA of the CDR3: TGTGCCAGCAGTCGTTACAAGGAGGCCCAGCCCCAGCATTTT.

The V and J genes are TRBV23-1 and TRBJ2-1, with 10 bases identical to TRBD1. TRBV23-1 is treated as an ORF (open reading frame) with a function not yet certain. V gave up 3 bases and J gave up 9 bases; unmatched junction bases: 5. This CDR3 has 14 amino acids. CDR3 sequence (DNA): TGCGCCAGCAGTCATGTGACAGGGGGCGGTGAGCAGTTCTTC. Translating gives CASSHVTGGGEQFF.

The chain has TRBV2 and TRBJ1-3, with D possibly matching TRBD1 (6 bases). This CDR3 is 14 amino acids long. The V gene lost 11 bases and the J gene lost 2 bases, with 16 bases spanning the gap. Germline-derived CDR1 and CDR2 are SNHLY and FYNNEI. The CDR3 loop reads CAGRQVFTGNTIYF. The CDR3 region has the DNA TGTGCCGGACGACAGGTTTTCACTGGAAACACCATATATTTT. The variable domain in full, with the rest retrieved from reference TRBV2 and TRBJ1-3, is EPEVTQTPSHQVTQMGQEVILRCVPISNHLYFYWYRQILGQKVEFLVSFYNNEISEKSEIFDDQFSVERPDGSNFTLKIRSTKLEDSAMYFCAGRQVFTGNTIYFGEGSWLTVV.

This chain uses TRBV9 with TRBJ2-2, with unresolved D. The CDR3 contains 12 residues. V lost 0 bases and J lost 7, with 4 bases in between. Germline assignment: CDR1 SGDLS and CDR2 YYNGEE. The CDR3 region has the DNA TGTGCCAGCAGCGTAGATGACGGGGAGCTGTTTTTT. This encodes CASSVDDGELFF.

The chain has TRBV10-3 and TRBJ1-1; no clear D. The V and J ends lost 3 bases and 1 base respectively, with 9 bases between them. CDR1 and CDR2 from the germline V gene are ENHRY and SYGVKD. The CDR3 has 14 residues. CDR3 region: CAISESQQNTEAFF. DNA of the CDR3: TGTGCCATCAGTGAATCACAACAGAACACTGAAGCTTTCTTT.

This rearrangement joins TRBV9 to TRBJ2-1; TRBD2 aligns across 10 bases. V trimming: 3 bases; J trimming: 6 bases; junction bases outside the gene matches: 9. CDR3 size: 16 residues. Germline V CDR1 and CDR2: SGDLS, YYNGEE. CDR3 DNA: TGTGCCAGCAGCGCCTTCCTAGCGGGAGCGGGCAATGAGCAGTTCTTC. Its protein product is CASSAFLAGAGNEQFF.

The count of this clone is one. The CDR3 nucleotides are TGTGCCAGCAGTCCAACGGACAGACTGACTGAAGCTTTCTTT. Translated: CASSPTDRLTEAFF. This chain connects TRBV7-9 to TRBJ1-1; D is possibly TRBD1 (6 bases). Looked up from germline, CDR1 is SEHNR and CDR2 is FQNEAQ (reference sequence). This CDR3 contains 14 residues. Trimming left V 6 bases short and J 5 bases short, with 16 bases between.

J is TRBJ1-4 and V is TRBV5-5; the D gene is possibly TRBD1 (6 bases). Trimming took off 4 bases at V and 7 bases at J, with 11 bases between the two ends. The CDR3 covers 13 residues. The germline gives CDR1 SGHKS, CDR2 YYEKEE (reference sequence). CDR3 sequence (DNA): TGTGCCAGCAGCGTCGGACAGACTGAAAAACTGTTTTTT. Translating gives CASSVGQTEKLFF.

The V gene is TRBV5-1, the J gene TRBJ2-7, with 7 bases lining up with TRBD1. V gave up 4 bases and J gave up 6 bases; unmatched junction bases: 10. The germline CDR1 and CDR2 sequences are SGHRS and YFSETQ. This CDR3 contains 14 residues. This CDR3 is CASSLTGTWGEQYF. CDR3 DNA: TGCGCCAGCAGCCTGACAGGGACGTGGGGCGAGCAGTACTTC. The full variable domain, completed using reference TRBV5-1 and TRBJ2-7, is KAGVTQTPRYLIKTRGQQVTLSCSPISGHRSVSWYQQTPGQGLQFLFEYFSETQRNKGNFPGRFSGRQFSNSRSEMNVSTLELGDSALYLCASSLTGTWGEQYFGPGTRLTVT.

The chain joins TRBV11-2 to TRBJ1-1; TRBD1 agrees at 9 bases. This CDR3 is built from 15 residues. Unmatched junction bases numbered 10, after V lost 7 bases and J lost 4 bases. The germline gives CDR1 SGHAT, CDR2 FQNNGV. CDR3 loop: CASTPGQGLSTEAFF. For the CDR3, the DNA is TGTGCCAGCACCCCGGGACAGGGCTTGAGCACTGAAGCTTTCTTT.

The J gene is TRBJ1-6, the V gene TRBV5-1; D may be TRBD1 (6 bases). Germline values: CDR1 SGHRS, CDR2 YFSETQ. V was clipped by 0 bases and J by 6 bases, with 13 bases between them. The CDR3 loop spans 16 amino acids. CDR3 in DNA: TGCGCCAGCAGCTTGGCTAATCGAGGGGGTAATTCACCCCTCCACTTT. Translation: CASSLANRGGNSPLHF.